This TCR beta chain derives from a study of blood T cell repertoires in COVID-19. Study-level information: The United States, Italy and Spain were the sources of the acute and convalescent COVID-19 samples. Sources were T cells, B-cell-depleted T cells, or PBMCs; the material itself was cDNA or gDNA.

The CDR3 has 13 amino acids. Per germline, CDR1 KGHSH and CDR2 LQKENI. V dropped 8 bases and J dropped 6; count of bases not matched to a gene: 7. As handled by the study authors: Counts of nucleated cells, estimated from reference gene primer amplification, were obtained. Profiled with immunoSEQ multiplex PCR; TCRdb holds only in-frame clones, not every one. The V and J calls and clone size are taken from that table; D and trimming were inferred from the DNA. The profile shows 65,000 to 75,000 clones, 60% to 85% of them singletons. Input material: peripheral blood. The source of this sequence is a man in his 70s with acute or convalescent COVID-19. The chain couples TRBV18 to TRBJ2-7; 10 bases agree with TRBD1. As DNA, the CDR3 is TGTGCCAGCCACCGGGGGACAGGGGTCGAGCAGTACTTC. This encodes CASHRGTGVEQYF. Looking up the rest from reference TRBV18 and TRBJ2-7 gives the full variable domain: NAGVMQNPRHLVRRRGQEARLRCSPMKGHSHVYWYRQLPEEGLKFMVYLQKENIIDESGMPKERFSAEFPKEGPSILRIQQVVRGDSAAYFCASHRGTGVEQYFGPGTRLTVT.